This is a list of T cell receptor beta chains from one sample in a study of T cell repertoires in cytomegalovirus infection. A single record per CDR3 protein comes from TCRdb applying MiXCR to the reads. This sample yields some 800,000 distinct CDR3 sequences, of which 29% are seen a single time; roughly 13% belongs to the top ten. These TCRs are of unknown antigen specificity. The starting material was cultured CD8+ T cells from PBMCs, obtained from culture after CMV antigen stimulation. The receptors were sampled from a human donor in good health (CMV status not recorded). Some clones in this sample may be carry-over from other donors' samples. The CDR3 runs from the conserved cysteine through the conserved F or W. A D gene is named only where the DNA matches it firmly. Size is omitted from some rows. Given values are once, few, many or a class for expanded clones.

d_call	v_call	j_call	clone_size	cdr3_aa	cdr3_nt
TRBD1	TRBV29-1	TRBJ2-1	.	CSVEKKGYSQGQRYNEQFF	TGCAGCGTTGAAAAAAAAGGGTATTCACAGGGGCAAAGGTACAATGAGCAGTTCTTC
.	TRBV7-9	TRBJ1-1	.	CASSLAHSSGTEAFF	TGTGCCAGCAGCTTAGCGCACTCTTCGGGCACTGAAGCTTTCTTT
TRBD1	TRBV27	TRBJ2-1	.	CASSLSSGTVHNEQFF	TGTGCCAGCAGTTTATCCTCCGGGACAGTCCACAATGAGCAGTTCTTC
.	TRBV28	TRBJ1-5	.	CASSFWGQNQPQHF	TGTGCCAGCAGTTTTTGGGGTCAAAATCAGCCCCAGCATTTT
TRBD1	TRBV5-5	TRBJ2-1	.	CASSLRGQGARWEQFF	TGTGCCAGCAGCCTCCGGGGACAGGGGGCGCGGTGGGAGCAGTTCTTC
TRBD2	TRBV12-3/TRBV12-4	TRBJ2-3	few	CASSFVVLAGARTDTQYF	TGTGCCAGCAGTTTTGTGGTCCTAGCGGGGGCACGCACAGATACGCAGTATTTT
TRBD1	TRBV27	TRBJ2-1	.	CASSPGQTNEQFF	TGTGCCAGCAGTCCGGGACAGACAAATGAGCAGTTCTTC
TRBD1	TRBV29-1	TRBJ2-1	few	CSVEPGTGDYNEQFF	TGCAGCGTTGAACCCGGGACAGGGGACTACAATGAGCAGTTCTTC
TRBD2	TRBV20-1	TRBJ2-3	once	CSAPLELSGGFTDTQYF	TGCAGTGCCCCCCTCGAGTTAAGCGGGGGTTTCACAGATACGCAGTATTTT
.	TRBV24-1	TRBJ1-2	.	CATSDRTFNYGYTF	TGTGCCACCAGTGACCGGACATTTAACTATGGCTACACCTTC
.	TRBV27	TRBJ2-5	few	CASGWQETQYF	TGTGCCAGCGGCTGGCAAGAGACCCAGTACTTC
.	TRBV29-1	TRBJ2-5	few	CSVDPAGLQETQYF	TGCAGCGTTGACCCCGCGGGGTTACAAGAGACCCAGTACTTC
.	TRBV27	TRBJ1-6	few	CASSLLGGPLYNSPLHF	TGTGCCAGCAGTTTATTGGGCGGACCGCTCTATAATTCACCCCTCCACTTT
TRBD2	TRBV6-2/TRBV6-3	TRBJ2-1	.	CASSYPSGGMMIEQFF	TGTGCCAGCAGTTACCCGAGCGGGGGGATGATGATTGAGCAGTTCTTC
TRBD1	TRBV7-6	TRBJ1-6	many	CASSLGTGFFALHF	TGTGCCAGCAGCTTAGGGACAGGGTTTTTTGCCCTCCACTTT
TRBD1	TRBV6-2/TRBV6-3	TRBJ2-5	.	CASSFPGTEETQYF	TGTGCCAGCAGTTTCCCCGGGACAGAAGAGACCCAGTACTTC
TRBD1	TRBV12-3/TRBV12-4	TRBJ1-1	few	CASSLGQGIFTEAFF	TGTGCCAGCAGTTTGGGACAGGGGATATTCACTGAAGCTTTCTTT
TRBD2	TRBV27	TRBJ2-1	.	CASSLYPTSGGADNEQFF	TGTGCCAGCAGTTTATACCCGACTAGCGGGGGGGCCGATAATGAGCAGTTCTTC
.	TRBV12-3/TRBV12-4	TRBJ1-1	.	CASRLGKNTEAFF	TGTGCCAGCAGACTAGGGAAGAACACTGAAGCTTTCTTT
.	TRBV14	TRBJ2-1	.	CASSQDLGGEQFF	TGTGCCAGCAGCCAAGATCTAGGGGGTGAGCAGTTCTTC
TRBD1	TRBV14	TRBJ2-7	few	CASSHLAGGGYEQYF	TGTGCCAGCAGCCACCTGGCAGGGGGCGGGTACGAGCAGTACTTC
.	TRBV2	TRBJ2-3	few	CASRATASHTDTQYF	TGTGCCAGCAGGGCGACTGCCTCCCACACAGATACGCAGTATTTT
.	TRBV2	TRBJ1-6	once	CASSEWMVRKPLHF	TGTGCCAGCAGTGAATGGATGGTCCGGAAACCCCTCCACTTT
.	TRBV29-1	TRBJ2-3	.	CSVHAAGSTDTQYF	TGCAGCGTTCATGCGGCAGGCAGCACAGATACGCAGTATTTT
.	TRBV7-9	TRBJ2-3	few	CASSPRHSYTQYF	TGTGCCAGCAGCCCAAGGCACAGCTATACGCAGTATTTT
TRBD1	TRBV12-3/TRBV12-4	TRBJ1-2	.	CASKTGGLGYTF	TGTGCCAGCAAGACAGGGGGCTTGGGCTACACCTTC
.	TRBV7-9	TRBJ1-1	few	CASSPETNTEAFF	TGTGCCAGCAGCCCGGAAACGAACACTGAAGCTTTCTTT
TRBD1	TRBV19	TRBJ1-6	.	CASSTWGQLRYNSPLHF	TGTGCCAGTAGTACCTGGGGACAGCTCCGGTATAATTCACCCCTCCACTTT
.	TRBV19	TRBJ1-5	.	CASSPLGKPNQPQHF	TGTGCCAGTAGTCCTTTGGGAAAGCCTAATCAGCCCCAGCATTTT
TRBD2	TRBV7-2	TRBJ2-1	.	CASSRRGGSTYNEQFF	TGTGCCAGCAGTAGACGGGGGGGATCAACCTACAATGAGCAGTTCTTC
TRBD1	TRBV19	TRBJ1-6	few	CASSRQGRPLHF	TGTGCCAGTAGCAGACAGGGCCGGCCCCTCCACTTT
.	TRBV6-1	TRBJ1-1	.	CASSSPHRQTEAFF	TGTGCCAGCAGCTCCCCACACAGGCAGACTGAAGCTTTCTTT
.	TRBV7-6	TRBJ2-5	many	CASSLTGTQETQYF	TGTGCCAGCAGCTTAACAGGGACCCAGGAGACCCAGTACTTC
.	TRBV29-1	TRBJ2-1	.	CSVEAQTSPNEQFF	TGCAGCGTTGAGGCACAGACATCCCCCAATGAGCAGTTCTTC
.	TRBV25-1	TRBJ2-1	.	CASSELRLSPYNEQFF	TGTGCCAGCAGTGAATTGAGGCTTAGCCCCTACAATGAGCAGTTCTTC
.	TRBV27	TRBJ2-3	few	CASRSPSGGTDTQYF	TGTGCCAGCAGGTCCCCGTCAGGGGGGACAGATACGCAGTATTTT
.	TRBV6-6	TRBJ1-1	.	CASSYPKGKEGTEAFF	TGTGCCAGCAGTTACCCGAAGGGGAAAGAGGGGACTGAAGCTTTCTTT
.	TRBV5-1	TRBJ1-1	.	CASSGEVGEAFF	TGCGCCAGCTCAGGGGAAGTCGGTGAAGCTTTCTTT
.	TRBV12-3/TRBV12-4	TRBJ2-3	.	CASGRAASTDTQYF	TGTGCCTCCGGTAGGGCTGCTAGCACAGATACGCAGTATTTT
.	TRBV7-6	TRBJ1-6	many	CASSGTGPLAPLHF	TGTGCCAGCAGCGGTACAGGCCCGCTTGCGCCCCTCCACTTT
.	TRBV27	TRBJ1-1	.	CASSSQVFTEASF	TGTGCCAGCAGTTCTCAGGTATTTACTGAAGCTTCCTTT